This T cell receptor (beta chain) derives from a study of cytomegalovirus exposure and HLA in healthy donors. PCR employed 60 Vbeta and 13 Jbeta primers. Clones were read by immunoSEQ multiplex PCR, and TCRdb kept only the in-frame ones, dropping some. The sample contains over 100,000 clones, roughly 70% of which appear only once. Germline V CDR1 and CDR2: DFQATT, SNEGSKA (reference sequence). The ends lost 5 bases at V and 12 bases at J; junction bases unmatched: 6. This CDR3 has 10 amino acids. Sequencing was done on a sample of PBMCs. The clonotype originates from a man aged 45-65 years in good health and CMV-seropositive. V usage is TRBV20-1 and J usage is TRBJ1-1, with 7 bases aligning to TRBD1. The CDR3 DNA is TGCAGTGCTGTCAGGGGGACTTCTTTCTTT. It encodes CSAVRGTSFF.